The entry below gives a single T cell receptor beta chain sequence along with its context. What it binds is not known. The sample originates from a study of tumor-infiltrating lymphocytes in localized non-small cell lung cancer. Background on the study: Several tumor histologies, both smoking statuses, and some post-neoadjuvant chemotherapy samples were included. Study observations and caveats: Tumor T-cell fraction from TCR sequencing was not associated with recurrence-free survival (p = 0.61).

The germline V gene encodes CDR1 LNHDA and CDR2 SQIVND (reference sequence). V was trimmed by 6 bases and J by 2 bases, leaving 10 bases between them. The CDR3 length is 13 residues. Using immunoSEQ multiplex PCR, the repertoire was profiled, and TCRdb retains in-frame clones only, with some absent. Seen here are around 25,000 clones, about three fifths observed once, and the top ten hold less than 6.5%. Sample: lung tumor tissue. The gene calls are TRBV19 and TRBJ2-5; D is ambiguous. The receptor was derived from a human donor with non-small cell lung cancer. CDR3 nucleotide sequence: TGTGCCAGTAGCTTTGCGAGGCAAGAGACCCAGTACTTC. Its translation: CASSFARQETQYF.